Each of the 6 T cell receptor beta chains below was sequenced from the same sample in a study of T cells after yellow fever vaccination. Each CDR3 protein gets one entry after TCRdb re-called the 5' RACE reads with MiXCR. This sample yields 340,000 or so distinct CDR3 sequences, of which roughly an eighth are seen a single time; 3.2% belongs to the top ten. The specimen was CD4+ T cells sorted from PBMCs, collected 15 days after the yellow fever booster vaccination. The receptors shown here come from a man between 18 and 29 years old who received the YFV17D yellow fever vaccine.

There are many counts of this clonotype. CDR3 nucleotides: TGCACCCCCCCCCCTTCCACCCGATGGGGCAATCAGCCCCAGCATTTT. This translates into CTPPPSTRWGNQPQHF. V is TRBV29-1 and J is TRBJ1-5; D remains ambiguous. Germline V gives CDR1 SQVTM, CDR2 ANQGSEA. This CDR3 is built from 16 residues.

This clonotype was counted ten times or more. CDR3 DNA: TGTGCCAGCAGTTTCCCGGGGAGCAACACTGAAGCTTTCTTT. This encodes CASSFPGSNTEAFF. V and J are TRBV12-3 or TRBV12-4 and TRBJ1-1; D unclear. Trimming stripped 3 bases from V and 2 bases from J, with 10 bases between. CDR3 length: 14 residues.

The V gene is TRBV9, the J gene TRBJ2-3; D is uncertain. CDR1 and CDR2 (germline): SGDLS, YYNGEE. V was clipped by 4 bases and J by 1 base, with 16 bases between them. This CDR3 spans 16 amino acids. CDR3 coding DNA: TGTGCCAGCAGCATAACGCCTTCGCCAGGCACAGATACGCAGTATTTT. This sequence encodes CASSITPSPGTDTQYF.

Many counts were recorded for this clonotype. The CDR3 loop reads CASSFRDLRGYTF. The CDR3 DNA reads as TGTGCCAGCAGTTTCCGGGATTTAAGAGGCTACACCTTC. The genes are TRBV27 and TRBJ1-2; D is undetermined. The CDR3 contains 13 residues. From germline, CDR1 is MNHEY and CDR2 SMNVEV (reference sequence). V lost 3 bases, J lost 8 bases, and 13 bases lay in between.

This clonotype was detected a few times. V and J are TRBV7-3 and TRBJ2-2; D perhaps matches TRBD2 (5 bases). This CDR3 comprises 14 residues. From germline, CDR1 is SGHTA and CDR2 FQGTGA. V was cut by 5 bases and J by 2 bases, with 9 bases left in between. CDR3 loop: CASSNDYNTGELFF. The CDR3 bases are TGTGCCAGCAGCAACGACTATAACACCGGGGAGCTGTTTTTT.

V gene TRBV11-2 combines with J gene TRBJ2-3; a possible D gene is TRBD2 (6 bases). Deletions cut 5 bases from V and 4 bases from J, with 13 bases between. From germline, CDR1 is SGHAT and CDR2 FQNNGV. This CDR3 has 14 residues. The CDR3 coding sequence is TGTGCCAGCAGCCCGACTAGTTTCCCAGATACGCAGTATTTT. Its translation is CASSPTSFPDTQYF.